These 22 T cell receptor beta chains originate from one sample sequenced in a study of blood T cells in healthy people across ages. PCR was performed a second time for about 7 to 11 cycles using a sample-barcoded 5' primer and a J-beta primer mix. TCRdb fed the 5' RACE reads into MiXCR, producing one record per CDR3 protein. The table shows hundreds of thousands of distinct CDR3 sequences, with 40% to 50% occurring only once. The sample was blood. Source of these receptors: a man in his fifties or sixties in good health.

This chain connects TRBV20-1 to TRBJ2-3; D is possibly TRBD1 or TRBD2 (5 bases each). CDR3 length equals 14 residues. Per the germline V gene, CDR1 is DFQATT and CDR2 is SNEGSKA (reference sequence). V lost 6 bases and J 5 bases, leaving 18 bases between the germline ends. CDR3 bases: TGCAGTGCCCCCGGGGCCAGGATAGGAGATACGCAGTATTTT. It yields the protein CSAPGARIGDTQYF.

This chain connects TRBV7-8 to TRBJ2-1; possible D gene TRBD1, 7 bases. This CDR3 contains 14 residues. Germline V gives CDR1 SGHVS, CDR2 FQNEAQ. The germline V and J ends were trimmed by 1 base and 9 bases, with 13 bases remaining between them. The DNA for the CDR3 is TGTGCCAGCAGCTTAGAGGCAGGGGGGACTGAGCAGTTCTTC. Encoded protein: CASSLEAGGTEQFF.

The table lists this clonotype with a few counts. The chain recombines TRBV15 with TRBJ2-3; no reliable D call. The V and J ends lost 5 bases and 5 bases respectively, with 8 bases between them. This CDR3 comprises 12 residues. The germline V gene has CDR1 LNHNV and CDR2 YYDKDF (reference sequence). As DNA, the CDR3 is TGTGCCACCAGCTCCTGGGGAGATACGCAGTATTTT. Protein product: CATSSWGDTQYF. Full variable domain (remainder filled in from reference TRBV15 and TRBJ2-3): DAMVIQNPRYQVTQFGKPVTLSCSQTLNHNVMYWYQQKSSQAPKLLFHYYDKDFNNEADTPDNFQSRRPNTSFCFLDIRSPGLGDTAMYLCATSSWGDTQYFGPGTRLTVL.

The V and J genes are TRBV4-1 and TRBJ1-2, with D unresolved. CDR3 length: 13 amino acids. Germline values: CDR1 MGHRA, CDR2 YSYEKL. Trimming removed 1 base at V and 8 bases at J, with 11 bases between. The CDR3, as DNA: TGCGCCAGCAGCCAAGCACAAGGTCGGGGCTACACCTTC. It specifies CASSQAQGRGYTF.

Only a few counts were recorded for this clonotype. The chain uses TRBV12-3 or TRBV12-4 and TRBJ1-2, with a weak D call TRBD1 (5 bases). The CDR3 is 16 residues long. Trimming left V 6 bases short and J 4 bases short, with 21 bases between. Here the CDR3 reads CASRPRQTDRGYGYTF. DNA of the CDR3: TGTGCCAGCAGGCCCAGACAGACTGATAGGGGCTATGGCTACACCTTC.

This chain connects TRBV7-2 to TRBJ2-7, with a possible D match to TRBD2 (5 bases). Deletions cut 5 bases from V and 2 bases from J, with 13 bases between. This CDR3 region has 14 residues. Germline CDR1 and CDR2: SGHTA and FQGNSA. The CDR3 DNA sequence: TGTGCCAGCAGCAACACTAGGCTACCCTACGAGCAGTACTTC. It codes for CASSNTRLPYEQYF.

This clonotype came up a few times. This rearrangement joins TRBV4-3 to TRBJ2-3; D is ambiguous. Germline loops: CDR1 LGHNA, CDR2 YSLEER. The ends were cut back, 1 base at V and 2 bases at J, with 7 bases in the middle. The CDR3 length is 14 residues. CDR3 protein: CASSQGVTTDTQYF. For the CDR3, the DNA is TGCGCCAGCAGCCAAGGGGTGACCACAGATACGCAGTATTTT.

The gene calls are TRBV30 and TRBJ2-5, with a weak D call TRBD1 (5 bases). The CDR3 loop spans 10 amino acids. Per germline, CDR1 GTSNPN and CDR2 SVGIG (reference sequence). V was clipped by 5 bases and J by 11 bases, with 12 bases between them. The CDR3 bases are TGTGCCTGGGGGGCTCAAATTCAGTACTTC. It specifies CAWGAQIQYF.

This clonotype has a handful of counts. The rearrangement joins TRBV25-1 to TRBJ1-6, with TRBD1 as a possible D gene (6 bases). There are 13 residues in the CDR3. V lost 5 bases and J 10 bases, leaving 12 bases between the germline ends. Germline V gene sequence: CDR1 MGHDK, CDR2 SYGVNS. The CDR3 loop is CASSTGLGSPLHF. DNA for the CDR3: TGTGCCAGCAGTACAGGGCTGGGCTCACCCCTCCACTTT.

This clonotype was found many times. The rearrangement joins TRBV29-1 to TRBJ2-1, with 10 bases identical to TRBD1. From germline, CDR1 is SQVTM and CDR2 ANQGSEA. The CDR3 consists of 14 residues. The J segment lost 8 bases and the V segment lost 4 bases, leaving 8 bases of the junction unmatched. DNA for the CDR3: TGCAGCGTTGGGGGACAGGGGTATAAGGATGAGCAGTTCTTC. It yields the protein CSVGGQGYKDEQFF.

The V call is TRBV29-1, the J call TRBJ2-7, with 10 bases fitting TRBD1. The CDR3 sequence is 15 residues long. Germline CDR1 SQVTM, CDR2 ANQGSEA. With 1 base clipped from V and 4 bases from J, the junction kept 7 bases outside the gene matches. The CDR3 DNA reads as TGCAGCGTTGAAGCCCCGGGACAGGGGAAATACGAGCAGTACTTC. It codes for CSVEAPGQGKYEQYF.

Ten or more counts support this clonotype. The chain has TRBV27 and TRBJ1-1; D not certain. CDR3 length equals 14 residues. From germline, CDR1 is MNHEY and CDR2 SMNVEV (reference sequence). Between the trimmed V and J ends, which lost 3 bases and 1 base, there was a span of 9 bases. The CDR3 DNA reads as TGTGCCAGCAGTTTGTCCGGGAGGAACACTGAAGCTTTCTTT. Translated: CASSLSGRNTEAFF.

The chain employs TRBV12-5 and TRBJ2-3, with 9 bases matching TRBD2. V was pared by 2 bases and J by 4 bases, with 7 bases of the junction left unmatched. The germline V gene has CDR1 LGHNT and CDR2 FRNRAP. This CDR3 has 16 residues. The CDR3 region has the DNA TGTGCTAGTGGTTTGAGGCTAGCGGGGCACCCAGATACGCAGTATTTT. This translates into CASGLRLAGHPDTQYF.

The sample holds a few counts of this clonotype. The chain joins TRBV6-6 to TRBJ2-3, with a tentative D call TRBD2 (6 bases). Trimming removed 5 bases at V and 0 bases at J, with 18 bases between. Germline CDR1 and CDR2: MNHNY and SVGAGI (reference sequence). There are 17 residues in the CDR3. For the CDR3, the DNA is TGTGCCAGCAGTCTAAGCCGATGGGGGACTAGCACAGATACGCAGTATTTT. It translates to CASSLSRWGTSTDTQYF.

This clonotype was counted a few times. The chain links TRBV7-9 to TRBJ1-1, with no clear D. V lost 7 bases and J lost 6, with 24 bases in between. There are 16 residues in the CDR3. Per the germline V gene, CDR1 is SEHNR and CDR2 is FQNEAQ (reference sequence). The CDR3 loop is CASTDPKTGLGAEAFF. CDR3 nucleotides: TGTGCCAGCACCGATCCAAAAACCGGTCTTGGCGCTGAAGCTTTCTTT.

This chain links TRBV6-5 with TRBJ2-1; tentatively, D is TRBD1 (6 bases). Trimming removed 4 bases from V and 3 bases from J, with 7 bases in between. CDR1 MNHEY and CDR2 SVGAGI come from the germline V gene. The CDR3 is 13 amino acids. The CDR3 DNA sequence: TGTGCCAGCAGTTCAGGGGACTACAATGAGCAGTTCTTC. Its translation is CASSSGDYNEQFF.

In its sample, this clonotype was seen many times. The genes are TRBV7-2 and TRBJ2-1; D gene uncertain. CDR1 SGHTA and CDR2 FQGNSA come from the germline V gene. The V and J ends lost 2 bases and 2 bases respectively, with 13 bases between them. The CDR3 sequence is 16 residues long. The CDR3 sequence is CASSLTAVTPYNEQFF. DNA of the CDR3: TGTGCCAGCAGCTTAACGGCTGTGACTCCCTACAATGAGCAGTTCTTC.

The chain carries TRBV19 and TRBJ2-6; no firm D call. V lost 8 bases and J 0 bases, leaving 5 bases between the germline ends. This CDR3 has 13 residues. Germline V gene data show CDR1 as LNHDA and CDR2 as SQIVND (reference sequence). The CDR3 bases are TGTGCCAGTGAGATCTCTGGGGCCAACGTCCTGACTTTC. Its translation is CASEISGANVLTF.

This rearrangement joins TRBV10-3 to TRBJ2-1, with 7 bases that match TRBD1. Germline lookup yields CDR1 ENHRY and CDR2 SYGVKD. Trimming took 0 bases from V and 6 from J; bases not matched to a gene: 2. The CDR3 is 14 residues long. The CDR3: CAISESTGSNEQFF. DNA for the CDR3: TGTGCCATCAGTGAGTCGACAGGGTCCAATGAGCAGTTCTTC.

This chain links TRBV12-3 or TRBV12-4 with TRBJ2-1; perhaps TRBD2 as D (6 bases). V lost 2 bases to trimming and J lost 8 bases, with 13 bases between them. CDR3 length: 14 amino acids. The DNA for the CDR3 is TGTGCCAGCAGTTTAATGGGGGGAGGCGATGAGCAGTTCTTC. It translates to CASSLMGGGDEQFF.

This clonotype was counted between two and nine times. The chain uses TRBV9 and TRBJ2-5, with 7 bases identical to TRBD1. Germline V gene lookup returns CDR1 SGDLS and CDR2 YYNGEE. The CDR3 has 14 amino acids. J gave up 4 bases and V 0 bases, and 3 bases lay outside the gene matches. The CDR3 sequence: CASSVEPGGETQYF. The CDR3 bases are TGTGCCAGCAGCGTAGAGCCAGGGGGAGAGACCCAGTACTTC.

The chain combines TRBV20-1 with TRBJ2-3; TRBD1 matches 9 bases. CDR1 DFQATT and CDR2 SNEGSKA come from the germline V gene (reference sequence). This CDR3 is built from 16 residues. With 1 base clipped from V and 2 bases from J, the junction kept 7 bases outside the gene matches. The chain's CDR3 is CSARGLRDRDTDTQYF. CDR3 in DNA: TGCAGTGCTAGAGGACTCCGGGACAGGGACACAGATACGCAGTATTTT.